The 17 T cell receptor beta chains below come from one sample, sequenced in a study of stem cell transplantation in POMP-related autoinflammatory disease. Data came from immunoSEQ multiplex PCR; TCRdb stores just in-frame clones and leaves some out. The data hold some 3,000 clones, with about nine tenths observed a single time. Sequences were derived from CD4+ follicular helper T cells (Tfh) from PBMCs, sampled after stem cell transplantation. The receptor set was obtained from a human patient with POMP-related autoinflammation and immune dysregulation (PRAID). T cells may partly derive from the graft donor.

This sequence joins TRBV6-5 and TRBJ2-7, with D tentatively TRBD1 (5 bases). CDR3 size: 13 residues. The V gene's germline CDR1 is MNHEY and CDR2 SVGAGI. Trimming removed 5 bases from V and 0 bases from J, with 8 bases in between. CDR3 protein: CASSPDSSYEQYF. CDR3 sequence (DNA): TGTGCCAGCAGTCCCGACAGCTCCTACGAGCAGTACTTC.

The sample holds one count of this clone. One end of the junction is discordant with germline, which a read error may explain. This chain links TRBV3-1 (or the pseudogene TRBV3-2) with TRBJ1-1; the D gene is possibly TRBD1 (5 bases). Looked up from germline, CDR1 is LGHDT and CDR2 is YNNKEL (reference sequence). CDR3 size: 12 residues. The CDR3 is CASSLRQGAKLF. The CDR3 DNA follows: TGTGCCAGCAGCCTGCGGCAGGGCGCAAAGTTATTT.

The V gene is TRBV19, the J gene TRBJ2-3, with 8 nucleotides matching TRBD2. With 10 bases clipped from V and 2 bases from J, the junction kept 8 bases outside the gene matches. Germline values: CDR1 LNHDA, CDR2 SQIVND (reference sequence). The CDR3 loop spans 14 amino acids. The CDR3, as DNA: TGTGCCACGTCGGGTAGCGGGACCACAGATACGCAGTATTTT. As protein: CATSGSGTTDTQYF.

V and J are TRBV7-8 and TRBJ2-7; the D gene is possibly TRBD2 (5 bases). The V gene's germline CDR1 is SGHVS and CDR2 FQNEAQ. With 1 base removed from V and 0 bases from J, the gap between germline ends came to 7 bases. CDR3 size: 14 residues. CDR3 nucleotide sequence: TGTGCCAGCAGCTTAGGGACTTTCTCCTACGAGCAGTACTTC. Protein: CASSLGTFSYEQYF.

The rearrangement joins TRBV5-1 to TRBJ2-5; D possibly corresponds to TRBD1 (5 bases). The germline gives CDR1 SGHRS, CDR2 YFSETQ. V lost 4 bases and J 1 base, leaving 11 bases between the germline ends. The CDR3 runs to 14 residues. The chain's CDR3 is CASSKDSSQETQYF. CDR3 DNA sequence: TGCGCCAGCAGCAAAGACAGTTCCCAAGAGACCCAGTACTTC.

The rearrangement uses TRBV3-1 (or the pseudogene TRBV3-2) and TRBJ2-2; D gene unclear. Germline V lookup: CDR1 LGHDT, CDR2 YNNKEL (reference sequence). V was shortened by 11 bases and J by 6 bases, with 13 bases between the two germline ends. CDR3 length: 12 amino acids. The CDR3 DNA reads TGTGCCGCCCGAGCCAAATCCGGGGAGCTGTTTTTT. Its translation is CAARAKSGELFF.

The chain couples TRBV19 to TRBJ1-4; 8 bases fit TRBD1. The trim removed 2 bases at V and 8 bases at J, leaving 7 bases unmatched. The germline CDR1 and CDR2 sequences are LNHDA and SQIVND (reference sequence). This CDR3 has 15 residues. The chain's CDR3 is CASSIISQGGEKLFF. CDR3 DNA: TGTGCCAGTAGTATAATTTCACAGGGGGGAGAAAAACTGTTTTTT.

This chain links TRBV5-5 with TRBJ1-5; D call uncertain. The CDR3 runs 13 residues. Germline V gives CDR1 SGHKS, CDR2 YYEKEE (reference sequence). V lost 2 bases, J lost 4 bases, and 7 bases lay in between. DNA of the CDR3: TGTGCCAGCAGCTTCCGCCCTAATCAGCCCCAGCATTTT. Translated, it gives CASSFRPNQPQHF.

The chain combines TRBV3-1 (or the pseudogene TRBV3-2) with TRBJ1-2, with D maybe TRBD1 (5 bases). The CDR3 runs to 13 residues. Germline V gene lookup returns CDR1 LGHDT and CDR2 YNNKEL (reference sequence). V was pared by 8 bases and J by 7 bases, with 17 bases between. The CDR3 loop is CASAAGGNGGYTF. The CDR3 region has the DNA TGTGCCAGCGCCGCCGGGGGGAACGGTGGCTACACCTTC.

The CDR3 spells CASSESLGEITDTQYF. CDR3 DNA sequence: TGCGCCAGCAGTGAGTCTTTGGGGGAGATCACAGATACGCAGTATTTT. J is TRBJ2-3 and V is TRBV10-1; either TRBD1 or TRBD2 may supply D (5 bases each). V shed 0 bases and J shed 2 bases, with 12 bases lying between them. The CDR3 has 16 amino acids. Germline V gene lookup returns CDR1 WNHNN and CDR2 SYGVQD (reference sequence).

The chain has TRBV19 and TRBJ2-1; TRBD1 might be the D (5 bases). Germline V gene lookup returns CDR1 LNHDA and CDR2 SQIVND (reference sequence). Trimming left V 5 bases short and J 2 bases short, with 10 bases between. The CDR3 loop spans 14 amino acids. In DNA form, the CDR3 reads TGTGCCAGTAGTTCGACAGTTACCTACAATGAGCAGTTCTTC. The encoded protein is CASSSTVTYNEQFF.

The V gene is TRBV6-5, the J gene TRBJ1-1; no definite D call. Germline CDR1 reads MNHEY; CDR2 reads SVGAGI. V dropped 5 bases and J dropped 1 base, with 2 bases sitting between them. This CDR3 spans 11 amino acids. CDR3 coding DNA: TGTGCCAGCAGTAGGAACACTGAAGCTTTCTTT. Protein product: CASSRNTEAFF.

The chain uses TRBV14 and TRBJ2-7, with a weak D call TRBD1 (6 bases). The CDR3 totals 13 residues. CDR1 is SGHDN and CDR2 is FVKESK in the germline V gene. V lost 2 bases to trimming and J lost 3 bases, with 8 bases between them. The CDR3 sequence is CASSQLRGYEQYF. DNA for the CDR3: TGTGCCAGCAGCCAACTCAGGGGCTACGAGCAGTACTTC.

This clone was observed a few times. The V and J genes are TRBV7-9 and TRBJ1-3; a weak D match, TRBD1 (5 bases). This CDR3 comprises 15 residues. Trimming left V 5 bases short and J 3 bases short, with 14 bases between. Looked up from germline, CDR1 is SEHNR and CDR2 is FQNEAQ (reference sequence). In DNA, the CDR3 is TGTGCCAGCAGCCTGGCGGGACTCTTTGGAAACACCATATATTTT. Its translation: CASSLAGLFGNTIYF.

The chain is built from TRBV19 and TRBJ2-4; tentative D call: TRBD2 (5 bases). This CDR3 comprises 15 residues. V was clipped by 0 bases and J by 9 bases, with 15 bases between them. The germline CDR1 and CDR2 sequences are LNHDA and SQIVND (reference sequence). The CDR3 loop is CASSIEGPGRAIQYF. The CDR3 DNA follows: TGTGCCAGTAGTATAGAAGGCCCGGGAAGGGCCATTCAGTACTTC.

CDR3 DNA sequence: TGCGCCAGCAGCTTGGCCCGGGAAAGCGGGAGGCAAGAGACCCAGTACTTC. Translated: CASSLARESGRQETQYF. The chain links TRBV5-1 to TRBJ2-5; TRBD2 matches at 9 bases. Germline assignment: CDR1 SGHRS and CDR2 YFSETQ. V shed 0 bases, J shed 2 bases, and the junction held 8 bases outside the gene matches. This CDR3 is 17 amino acids long.

This chain uses TRBV7-8 with TRBJ2-1; D is uncertain. Between the trimmed V and J ends, which lost 5 bases and 0 bases, there was a span of 14 bases. The CDR3 runs to 16 residues. The germline CDR1 and CDR2 sequences are SGHVS and FQNEAQ. For the CDR3, the DNA is TGTGCCAGCAGCCCCCAAGCCGCTCACTCCTACAATGAGCAGTTCTTC. Translation gives CASSPQAAHSYNEQFF. The full variable domain, with the rest looked up from reference TRBV7-8 and TRBJ2-1, is GAGVSQSPRYKVAKRGQDVALRCDPISGHVSLFWYQQALGQGPEFLTYFQNEAQLDKSGLPSDRFFAERPEGSVSTLKIQRTQQEDSAVYLCASSPQAAHSYNEQFFGPGTRLTVL.